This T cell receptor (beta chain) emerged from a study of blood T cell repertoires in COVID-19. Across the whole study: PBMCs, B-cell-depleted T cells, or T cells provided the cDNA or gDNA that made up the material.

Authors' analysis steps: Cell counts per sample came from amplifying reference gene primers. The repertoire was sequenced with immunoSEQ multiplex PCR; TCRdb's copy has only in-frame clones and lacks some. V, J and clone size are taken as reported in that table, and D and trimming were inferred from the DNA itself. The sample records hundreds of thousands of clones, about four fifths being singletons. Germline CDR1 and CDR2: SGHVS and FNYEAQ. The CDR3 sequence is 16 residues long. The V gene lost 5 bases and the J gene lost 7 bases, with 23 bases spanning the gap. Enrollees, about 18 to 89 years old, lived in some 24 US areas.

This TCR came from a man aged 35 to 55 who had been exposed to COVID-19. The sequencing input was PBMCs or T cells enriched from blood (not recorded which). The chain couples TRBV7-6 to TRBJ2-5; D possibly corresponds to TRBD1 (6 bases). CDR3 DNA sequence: TGTGCCAGCAGCCTGGGGGCACAGGGATTCATGGGGACCCAGTACTTC. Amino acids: CASSLGAQGFMGTQYF.